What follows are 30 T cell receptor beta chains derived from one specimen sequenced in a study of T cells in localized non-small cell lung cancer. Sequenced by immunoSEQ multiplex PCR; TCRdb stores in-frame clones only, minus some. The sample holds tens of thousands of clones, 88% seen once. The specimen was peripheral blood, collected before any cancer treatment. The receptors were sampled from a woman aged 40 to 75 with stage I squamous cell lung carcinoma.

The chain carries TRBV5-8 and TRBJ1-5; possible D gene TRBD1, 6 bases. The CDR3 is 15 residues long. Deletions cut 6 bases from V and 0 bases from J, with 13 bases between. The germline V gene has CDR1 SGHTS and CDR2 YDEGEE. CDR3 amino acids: CASNPRGYSNQPQHF. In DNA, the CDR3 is TGTGCCAGCAACCCCAGGGGTTATAGCAATCAGCCCCAGCATTTT.

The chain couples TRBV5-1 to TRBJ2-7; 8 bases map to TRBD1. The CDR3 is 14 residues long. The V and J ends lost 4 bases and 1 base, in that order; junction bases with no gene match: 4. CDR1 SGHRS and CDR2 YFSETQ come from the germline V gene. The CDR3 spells CASSGGQVSYEQYF. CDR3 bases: TGCGCCAGCAGCGGGGGACAGGTATCCTACGAGCAGTACTTC.

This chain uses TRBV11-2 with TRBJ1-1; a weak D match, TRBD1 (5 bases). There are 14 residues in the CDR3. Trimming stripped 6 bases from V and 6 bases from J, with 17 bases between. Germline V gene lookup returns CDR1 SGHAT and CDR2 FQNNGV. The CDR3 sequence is CASSPWQGGAEAFF. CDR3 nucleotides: TGTGCCAGCAGTCCCTGGCAGGGAGGGGCTGAAGCTTTCTTT.

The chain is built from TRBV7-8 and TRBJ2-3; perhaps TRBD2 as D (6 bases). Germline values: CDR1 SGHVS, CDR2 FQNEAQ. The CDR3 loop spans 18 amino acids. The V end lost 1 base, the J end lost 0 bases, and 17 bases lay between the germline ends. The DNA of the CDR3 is TGTGCCAGCAGCTTAGGTCGAGCGGGCCTGACTAGCACAGATACGCAGTATTTT. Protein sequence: CASSLGRAGLTSTDTQYF.

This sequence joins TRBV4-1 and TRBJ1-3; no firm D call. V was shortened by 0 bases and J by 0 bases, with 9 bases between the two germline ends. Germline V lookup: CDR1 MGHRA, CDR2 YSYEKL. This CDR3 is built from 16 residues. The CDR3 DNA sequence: TGCGCCAGCAGCCAAGATAACACACGCTCTGGAAACACCATATATTTT. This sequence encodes CASSQDNTRSGNTIYF.

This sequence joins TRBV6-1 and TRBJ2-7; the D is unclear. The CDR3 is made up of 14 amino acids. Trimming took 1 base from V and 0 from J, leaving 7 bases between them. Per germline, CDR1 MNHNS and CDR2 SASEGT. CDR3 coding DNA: TGTGCCAGCAGTGAAGTAGGCCACTCCTACGAGCAGTACTTC. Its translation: CASSEVGHSYEQYF.

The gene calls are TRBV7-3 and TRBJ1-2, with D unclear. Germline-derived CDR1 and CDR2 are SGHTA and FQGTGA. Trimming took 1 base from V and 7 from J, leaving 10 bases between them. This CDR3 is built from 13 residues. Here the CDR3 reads CASSLNNRGGYTF. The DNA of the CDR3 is TGTGCCAGCAGCTTAAATAACAGAGGTGGCTACACCTTC.

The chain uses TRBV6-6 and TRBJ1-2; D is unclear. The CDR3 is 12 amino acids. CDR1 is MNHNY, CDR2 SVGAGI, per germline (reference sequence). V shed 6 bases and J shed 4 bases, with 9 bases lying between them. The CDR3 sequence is CASRDGSYGYTF. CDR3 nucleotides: TGTGCCAGCAGGGACGGATCCTATGGCTACACCTTC.

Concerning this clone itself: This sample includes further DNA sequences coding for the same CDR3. CDR3 nucleotides: TGTGCCAGTAGTCCGGGGACAGGTACCTACGAGCAGTACTTC. Residues: CASSPGTGTYEQYF. The rearrangement joins TRBV19 to TRBJ2-7; TRBD1 matches at 8 bases. V shed 5 bases, J shed 2 bases, and the junction held 5 bases outside the gene matches. Germline V gene data show CDR1 as LNHDA and CDR2 as SQIVND (reference sequence). The length of the CDR3 is 14 residues. Drawing the rest from reference TRBV19 and TRBJ2-7, the complete variable domain is DGGITQSPKYLFRKEGQNVTLSCEQNLNHDAMYWYRQDPGQGLRLIYYSQIVNDFQKGDIAEGYSVSREKKESFPLTVTSAQKNPTAFYLCASSPGTGTYEQYFGPGTRLTVT.

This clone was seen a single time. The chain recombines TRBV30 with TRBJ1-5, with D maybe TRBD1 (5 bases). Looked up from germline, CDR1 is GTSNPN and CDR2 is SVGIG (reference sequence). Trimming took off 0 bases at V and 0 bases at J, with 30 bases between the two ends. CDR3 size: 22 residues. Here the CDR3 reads CAWSVHEGGGHQSRYSNQPQHF. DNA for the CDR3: TGTGCCTGGAGTGTACACGAAGGAGGAGGACACCAAAGCCGATATAGCAATCAGCCCCAGCATTTT.

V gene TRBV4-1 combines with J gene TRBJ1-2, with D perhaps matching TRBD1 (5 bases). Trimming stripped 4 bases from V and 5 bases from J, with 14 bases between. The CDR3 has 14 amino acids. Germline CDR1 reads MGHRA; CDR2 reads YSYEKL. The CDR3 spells CASSPTSWGYGYTF. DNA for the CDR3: TGCGCCAGCAGCCCTACAAGTTGGGGGTATGGCTACACCTTC.

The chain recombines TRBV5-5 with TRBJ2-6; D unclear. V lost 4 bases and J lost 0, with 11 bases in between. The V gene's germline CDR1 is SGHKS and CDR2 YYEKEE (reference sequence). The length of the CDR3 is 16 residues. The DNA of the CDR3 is TGTGCCAGCAGCCTGACATCTTACTCTGGGGCCAACGTCCTGACTTTC. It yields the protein CASSLTSYSGANVLTF. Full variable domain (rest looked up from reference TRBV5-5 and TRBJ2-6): DAGVTQSPTHLIKTRGQQVTLRCSPISGHKSVSWYQQVLGQGPQFIFQYYEKEERGRGNFPDRFSARQFPNYSSELNVNALLLGDSALYLCASSLTSYSGANVLTFGAGSRLTVL.

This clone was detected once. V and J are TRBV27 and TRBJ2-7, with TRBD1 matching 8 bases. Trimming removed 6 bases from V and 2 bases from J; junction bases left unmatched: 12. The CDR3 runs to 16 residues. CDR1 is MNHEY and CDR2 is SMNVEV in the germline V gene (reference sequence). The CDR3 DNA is TGTGCCAGCAGCCCATACGGACAGGGTGTCCCCTACGAGCAGTACTTC. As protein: CASSPYGQGVPYEQYF.

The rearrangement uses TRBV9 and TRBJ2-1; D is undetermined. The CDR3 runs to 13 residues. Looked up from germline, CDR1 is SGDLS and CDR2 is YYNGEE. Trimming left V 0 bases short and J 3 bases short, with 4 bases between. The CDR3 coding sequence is TGTGCCAGCAGCGTAGGGTTCTACAATGAGCAGTTCTTC. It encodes CASSVGFYNEQFF. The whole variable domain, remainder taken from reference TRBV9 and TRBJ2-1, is DSGVTQTPKHLITATGQRVTLRCSPRSGDLSVYWYQQSLDQGLQFLIQYYNGEERAKGNILERFSAQQFPDLHSELNLSSLELGDSALYFCASSVGFYNEQFFGPGTRLTVL.

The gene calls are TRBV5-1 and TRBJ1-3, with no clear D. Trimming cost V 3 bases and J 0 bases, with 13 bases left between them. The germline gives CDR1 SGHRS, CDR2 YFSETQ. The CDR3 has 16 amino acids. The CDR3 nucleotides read TGCGCCAGCAGCTCCAGCGGACGGCACTCTGGAAACACCATATATTTT. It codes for CASSSSGRHSGNTIYF.

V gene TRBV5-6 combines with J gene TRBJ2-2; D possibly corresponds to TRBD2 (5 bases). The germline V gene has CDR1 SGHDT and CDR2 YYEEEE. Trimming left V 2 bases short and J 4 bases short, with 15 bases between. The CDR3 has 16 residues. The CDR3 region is CASSFEGRHITGELFF. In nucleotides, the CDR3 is TGTGCCAGCAGCTTCGAGGGCAGGCACATCACCGGGGAGCTGTTTTTT.

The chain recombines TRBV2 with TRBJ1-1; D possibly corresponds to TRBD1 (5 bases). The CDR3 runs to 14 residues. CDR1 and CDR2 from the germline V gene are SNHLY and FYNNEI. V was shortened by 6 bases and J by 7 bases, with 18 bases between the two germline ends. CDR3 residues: CASRPDGGRDEAFF. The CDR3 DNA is TGTGCCAGCAGACCGGACGGGGGACGGGATGAAGCTTTCTTT.

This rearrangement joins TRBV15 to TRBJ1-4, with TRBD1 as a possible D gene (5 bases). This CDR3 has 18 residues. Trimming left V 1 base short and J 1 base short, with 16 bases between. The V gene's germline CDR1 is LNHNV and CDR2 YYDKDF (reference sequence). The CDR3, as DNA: TGTGCCACCAGCAGAGGGGCCAAACTGGGGGGAACTAATGAAAAACTGTTTTTT. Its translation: CATSRGAKLGGTNEKLFF. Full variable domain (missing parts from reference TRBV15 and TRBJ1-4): DAMVIQNPRYQVTQFGKPVTLSCSQTLNHNVMYWYQQKSSQAPKLLFHYYDKDFNNEADTPDNFQSRRPNTSFCFLDIRSPGLGDTAMYLCATSRGAKLGGTNEKLFFGSGTQLSVL.

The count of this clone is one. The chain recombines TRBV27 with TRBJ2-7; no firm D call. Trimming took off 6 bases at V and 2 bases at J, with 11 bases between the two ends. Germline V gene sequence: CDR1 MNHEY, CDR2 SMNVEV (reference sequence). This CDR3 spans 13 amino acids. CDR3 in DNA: TGTGCCAGCAGCTCTGCGGTTCCCTACGAGCAGTACTTC. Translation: CASSSAVPYEQYF.

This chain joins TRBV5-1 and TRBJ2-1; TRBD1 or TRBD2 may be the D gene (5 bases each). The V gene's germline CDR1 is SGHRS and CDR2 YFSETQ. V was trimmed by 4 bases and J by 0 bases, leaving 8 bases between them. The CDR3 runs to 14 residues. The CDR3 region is CASSEGNSYNEQFF. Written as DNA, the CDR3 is TGCGCCAGCAGCGAGGGGAACTCCTACAATGAGCAGTTCTTC.

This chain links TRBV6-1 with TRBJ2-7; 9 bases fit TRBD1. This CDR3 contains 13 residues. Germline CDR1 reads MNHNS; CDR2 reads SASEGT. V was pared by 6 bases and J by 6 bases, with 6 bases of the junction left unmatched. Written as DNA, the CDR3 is TGTGCCAGCAGGAGGGACAGGGATCTCGAGCAGTACTTC. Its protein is CASRRDRDLEQYF.

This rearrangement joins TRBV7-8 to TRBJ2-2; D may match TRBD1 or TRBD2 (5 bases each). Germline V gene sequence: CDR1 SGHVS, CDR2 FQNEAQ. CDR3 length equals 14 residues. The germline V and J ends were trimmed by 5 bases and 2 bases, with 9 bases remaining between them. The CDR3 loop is CASSVGTNTGELFF. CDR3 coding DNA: TGTGCCAGCAGCGTTGGGACCAACACCGGGGAGCTGTTTTTT.

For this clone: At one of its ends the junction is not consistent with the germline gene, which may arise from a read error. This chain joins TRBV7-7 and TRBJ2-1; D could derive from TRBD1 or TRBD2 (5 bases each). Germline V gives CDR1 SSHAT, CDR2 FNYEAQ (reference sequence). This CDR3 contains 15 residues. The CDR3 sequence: CASSPPGRGVDEQFF. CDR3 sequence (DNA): TGTGCTAGCAGCCCGCCGGGCAGAGGGGTCGATGAGCAGTTCTTC.

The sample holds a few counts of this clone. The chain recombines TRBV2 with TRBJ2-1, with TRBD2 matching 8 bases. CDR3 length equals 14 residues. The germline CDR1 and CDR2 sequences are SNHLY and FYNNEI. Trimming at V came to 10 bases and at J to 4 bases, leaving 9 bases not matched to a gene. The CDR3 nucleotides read TGTGCCACCCGCCGGGGGGGCCTTTACAATGAGCAGTTCTTC. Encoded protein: CATRRGGLYNEQFF.

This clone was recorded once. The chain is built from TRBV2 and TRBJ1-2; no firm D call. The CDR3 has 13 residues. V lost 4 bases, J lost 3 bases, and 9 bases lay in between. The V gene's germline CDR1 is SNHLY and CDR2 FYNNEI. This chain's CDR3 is CASSGPRDYGYTF. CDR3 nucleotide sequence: TGTGCCAGCAGTGGTCCAAGGGACTATGGCTACACCTTC.

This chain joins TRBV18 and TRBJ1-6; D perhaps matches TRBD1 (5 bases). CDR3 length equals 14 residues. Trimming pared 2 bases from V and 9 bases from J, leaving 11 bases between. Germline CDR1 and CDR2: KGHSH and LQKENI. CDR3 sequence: CASSPGTGSSPLHF. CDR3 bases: TGTGCCAGCTCACCAGGGACTGGGAGTTCACCCCTCCACTTT.

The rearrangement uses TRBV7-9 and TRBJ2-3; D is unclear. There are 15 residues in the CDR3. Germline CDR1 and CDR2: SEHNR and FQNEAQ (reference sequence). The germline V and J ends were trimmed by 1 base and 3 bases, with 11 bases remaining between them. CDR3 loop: CASSLESGWTDTQYF. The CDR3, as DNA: TGTGCCAGCAGCTTAGAGTCGGGTTGGACAGATACGCAGTATTTT.

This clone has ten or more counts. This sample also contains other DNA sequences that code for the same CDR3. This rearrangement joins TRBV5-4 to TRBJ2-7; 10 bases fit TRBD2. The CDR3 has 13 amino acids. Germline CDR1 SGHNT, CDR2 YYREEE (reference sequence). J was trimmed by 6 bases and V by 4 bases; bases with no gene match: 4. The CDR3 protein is CASSPGLALEQYF. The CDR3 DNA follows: TGTGCCAGCAGCCCGGGACTAGCGCTCGAGCAGTACTTC.

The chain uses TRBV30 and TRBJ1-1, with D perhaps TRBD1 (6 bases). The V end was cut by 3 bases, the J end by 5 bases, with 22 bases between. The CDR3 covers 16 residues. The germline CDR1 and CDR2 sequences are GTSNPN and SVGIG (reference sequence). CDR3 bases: TGTGCCTGGAGCTCAAATCATGGGGGGCGAGGGACTGAAGCTTTCTTT. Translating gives CAWSSNHGGRGTEAFF.

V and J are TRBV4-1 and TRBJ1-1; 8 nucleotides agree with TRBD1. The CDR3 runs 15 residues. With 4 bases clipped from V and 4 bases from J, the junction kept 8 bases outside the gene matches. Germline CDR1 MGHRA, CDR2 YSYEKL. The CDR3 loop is CASSRSQGAATEAFF. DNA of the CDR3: TGCGCCAGCAGCCGGTCGCAGGGGGCCGCCACTGAAGCTTTCTTT.